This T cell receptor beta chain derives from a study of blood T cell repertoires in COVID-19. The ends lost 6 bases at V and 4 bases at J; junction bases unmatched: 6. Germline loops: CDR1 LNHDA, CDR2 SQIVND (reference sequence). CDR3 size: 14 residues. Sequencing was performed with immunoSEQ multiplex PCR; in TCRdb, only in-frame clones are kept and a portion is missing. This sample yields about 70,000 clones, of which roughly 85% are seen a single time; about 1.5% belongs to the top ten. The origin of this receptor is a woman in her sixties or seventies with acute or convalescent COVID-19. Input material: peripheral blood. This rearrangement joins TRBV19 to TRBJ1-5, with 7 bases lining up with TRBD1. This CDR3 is CASSTDRVNQPQHF. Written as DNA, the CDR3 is TGTGCCAGTAGCACCGACAGGGTGAATCAGCCCCAGCATTTT.